Shown below are 32 T cell receptor beta chains from a single sample sequenced in a study of cytomegalovirus exposure and HLA in healthy donors. Assay: immunoSEQ multiplex PCR; the TCRdb copy retains only in-frame clones and omits some. The sample lists around 150,000 clones, roughly nine tenths occurring once. Sequencing input: PBMCs. The source is a woman aged 18-29 years in good health and CMV-seropositive.

This chain joins TRBV25-1 and TRBJ2-3; a weak D match, TRBD2 (6 bases). V dropped 3 bases and J dropped 2 bases, with 18 bases sitting between them. CDR1 is MGHDK, CDR2 SYGVNS, per germline. This CDR3 spans 17 amino acids. The CDR3 protein is CASSDSTGTGNTDTQYF. The CDR3 DNA reads as TGTGCCAGCAGTGATTCCACCGGGACTGGGAACACAGATACGCAGTATTTT. Full variable domain (remainder filled in from reference TRBV25-1 and TRBJ2-3): EADIYQTPRYLVIGTGKKITLECSQTMGHDKMYWYQQDPGMELHLIHYSYGVNSTEKGDLSSESTVSRIRTEHFPLTLESARPSHTSQYLCASSDSTGTGNTDTQYFGPGTRLTVL.

The CDR3 is CASSLEGLAGVREQYF. CDR3 in DNA: TGCGCCAGCAGCTTGGAAGGCCTAGCGGGAGTTCGCGAGCAGTACTTC. The rearrangement uses TRBV5-1 and TRBJ2-7; 10 nucleotides agree with TRBD2. This CDR3 has 16 residues. Germline V CDR1 and CDR2: SGHRS, YFSETQ. The J segment lost 6 bases and the V segment lost 0 bases, leaving 9 bases of the junction unmatched.

This clone was seen once. The V gene is TRBV5-1, the J gene TRBJ1-2, with 9 bases aligning to TRBD1. Losses at the gene ends were 4 bases for V and 7 bases for J; bases not matched to a gene: 14. Germline V gene sequence: CDR1 SGHRS, CDR2 YFSETQ. CDR3 size: 16 residues. The CDR3 DNA reads as TGCGCCAGCAGCCCTAACGAACAGGGGGCAGGTTTTGGCTACACCTTC. Its protein product is CASSPNEQGAGFGYTF.

The chain uses TRBV29-1 and TRBJ2-7, with TRBD2 matching 7 bases. Germline assignment: CDR1 SQVTM and CDR2 ANQGSEA. The CDR3 is made up of 11 amino acids. The junction had 2 bases not matched to a gene; V was cut back by 4 bases and J by 5 bases. The DNA for the CDR3 is TGCAGCGTTGGGGAGGGCCACGAGCAGTACTTC. This encodes CSVGEGHEQYF.

The chain combines TRBV5-1 with TRBJ2-3; 14 bases agree with TRBD2. Losses at the gene ends were 0 bases for V and 0 bases for J; bases not matched to a gene: 6. CDR3 length equals 19 residues. Germline V gene data show CDR1 as SGHRS and CDR2 as YFSETQ. In DNA, the CDR3 is TGCGCCAGCAGCTTGGTTGGACTAGCGGGAGGACTGAGCACAGATACGCAGTATTTT. Residues: CASSLVGLAGGLSTDTQYF.

This clone was seen just once. This chain links TRBV15 with TRBJ2-1; TRBD2 aligns across 10 bases. The CDR3 runs to 18 residues. With V trimmed by 1 base and J by 0 bases, 6 bases remained unmatched. CDR1 is LNHNV, CDR2 YYDKDF, per germline (reference sequence). In DNA, the CDR3 is TGTGCCACCAGCAGAGGACGGACTAGCGGCTTCTCCTACAATGAGCAGTTCTTC. It codes for CATSRGRTSGFSYNEQFF.

V is TRBV14 and J is TRBJ1-2; D is perhaps TRBD1 (5 bases). This CDR3 is 15 amino acids long. V lost 4 bases and J 2 bases, leaving 14 bases between the germline ends. Germline V lookup: CDR1 SGHDN, CDR2 FVKESK. CDR3 in amino acids: CASSPQGIRNYGYTF. CDR3 coding DNA: TGTGCCAGCAGCCCGCAGGGTATCAGAAACTATGGCTACACCTTC.

This clone occurred once. The chain combines TRBV5-6 with TRBJ2-7; 12 positions agree with TRBD2. V lost 4 bases to trimming and J lost 0 bases; unmatched junction nucleotides: 8. Germline-derived CDR1 and CDR2 are SGHDT and YYEEEE. CDR3 length: 17 amino acids. The CDR3 region is CASSLGLAGTYSYEQYF. CDR3 coding DNA: TGTGCCAGCAGCCTAGGACTAGCGGGAACGTACTCCTACGAGCAGTACTTC. Combining the CDR3 with reference TRBV5-6 and TRBJ2-7 gives the whole variable domain DAGVTQSPTHLIKTRGQQVTLRCSPKSGHDTVSWYQQALGQGPQFIFQYYEEEERQRGNFPDRFSGHQFPNYSSELNVNALLLGDSALYLCASSLGLAGTYSYEQYFGPGTRLTVT.

The chain's CDR3 is CASSREAGATYEQYF. The CDR3 region has the DNA TGTGCCAGCAGTCGGGAGGCGGGAGCCACCTACGAGCAGTACTTC. The genes are TRBV2 and TRBJ2-7; the match to TRBD2 covers 7 bases. The CDR3 runs to 15 residues. Germline V gives CDR1 SNHLY, CDR2 FYNNEI. Trimming took 5 bases from V and 2 from J; bases not matched to a gene: 9. The full variable domain, its missing parts supplied by reference TRBV2 and TRBJ2-7, is EPEVTQTPSHQVTQMGQEVILRCVPISNHLYFYWYRQILGQKVEFLVSFYNNEISEKSEIFDDQFSVERPDGSNFTLKIRSTKLEDSAMYFCASSREAGATYEQYFGPGTRLTVT.

V and J are TRBV7-3 and TRBJ1-1, with D perhaps matching TRBD1 (6 bases). The CDR3 sequence is 15 residues long. Deletions cut 2 bases from V and 6 bases from J, with 16 bases between. CDR1 SGHTA and CDR2 FQGTGA come from the germline V gene. Here the CDR3 DNA reads TGTGCCAGCAGCTTAGAGGGACAAGGTTACTCTGAAGCTTTCTTT. Encoded protein: CASSLEGQGYSEAFF.

This clone was detected only once. The chain is built from TRBV6-5 and TRBJ2-7; D remains unclear. Germline CDR1 is MNHEY and CDR2 is SVGAGI. The germline V and J ends were trimmed by 4 bases and 3 bases, with 4 bases remaining between them. The CDR3 length is 11 residues. CDR3 region: CASSSRYEQYF. The CDR3 bases are TGTGCCAGCAGTTCCCGCTACGAGCAGTACTTC.

This rearrangement joins TRBV7-8 to TRBJ1-1; TRBD1 aligns across 7 bases. Germline V CDR1 and CDR2: SGHVS, FQNEAQ. The CDR3 has 14 amino acids. V lost 3 bases to trimming and J lost 5 bases; unmatched junction nucleotides: 6. The CDR3 DNA sequence: TGTGCCAGCAGCTTTTACAGGGGTGGAACTGAAGCTTTCTTT. This translates into CASSFYRGGTEAFF. Variable domain in full (rest from reference TRBV7-8 and TRBJ1-1): GAGVSQSPRYKVAKRGQDVALRCDPISGHVSLFWYQQALGQGPEFLTYFQNEAQLDKSGLPSDRFFAERPEGSVSTLKIQRTQQEDSAVYLCASSFYRGGTEAFFGQGTRLTVV.

This chain links TRBV28 with TRBJ2-7; D ambiguous. This CDR3 has 12 residues. V was shortened by 1 base and J by 3 bases, with 4 bases between the two germline ends. Germline CDR1 MDHEN, CDR2 SYDVKM. The CDR3, as DNA: TGTGCCAGCAGTTTATACAACTACGAGCAGTACTTC. Residues: CASSLYNYEQYF.

This chain uses TRBV4-3 with TRBJ2-2, with 7 nucleotides matching TRBD1. J lost 3 bases, V lost 4 bases, and 5 bases had no gene match. The CDR3 has 15 amino acids. CDR1 and CDR2 from the germline V gene are LGHNA and YSLEER. The chain's CDR3 is CASSPDRVDTGELFF. DNA of the CDR3: TGCGCCAGCAGCCCTGACAGGGTTGACACCGGGGAGCTGTTTTTT.

This rearrangement joins TRBV14 to TRBJ2-7, with a possible D match to TRBD2 (6 bases). Germline values: CDR1 SGHDN, CDR2 FVKESK. There are 13 residues in the CDR3. V was shortened by 4 bases and J by 10 bases, with 17 bases between the two germline ends. DNA of the CDR3: TGTGCCAGCAGCCTCAACTCCTTGGGACTCCAGTACTTC. Translation gives CASSLNSLGLQYF.

The chain is built from TRBV4-2 and TRBJ2-7; D may be TRBD2 (6 bases). Germline values: CDR1 LGHNA, CDR2 YNFKEQ. Trimming took off 0 bases at V and 4 bases at J, with 16 bases between the two ends. The CDR3 spans 16 residues. The CDR3 DNA reads as TGTGCCAGCAGCCAAGAGGAGGGTCTGGCACAGTACGAGCAGTACTTC. Protein sequence: CASSQEEGLAQYEQYF.

This clone was recorded only once. This sequence joins TRBV30 and TRBJ1-5, with 7 bases aligning to TRBD1. Germline lookup yields CDR1 GTSNPN and CDR2 SVGIG (reference sequence). The CDR3 loop spans 14 amino acids. V was clipped by 1 base and J by 4 bases; unmatched bases: 4. CDR3 bases: TGTGCCTGGAGTGGGGGACAGAGAAATCAGCCCCAGCATTTT. Amino acid sequence: CAWSGGQRNQPQHF. Supplemented by reference TRBV30 and TRBJ1-5, the full variable domain reads SQTIHQWPATLVQPVGSPLSLECTVEGTSNPNLYWYRQAAGRGLQLLFYSVGIGQISSEVPQNLSASRPQDRQFILSSKKLLLSDSGFYLCAWSGGQRNQPQHFGDGTRLSIL.

The rearrangement joins TRBV27 to TRBJ2-1; D might be TRBD2 (6 bases). The V gene lost 5 bases and the J gene lost 0 bases, with 14 bases spanning the gap. Germline assignment: CDR1 MNHEY and CDR2 SMNVEV (reference sequence). This CDR3 has 16 residues. As DNA, the CDR3 is TGTGCCAGCAGTCCATACCCCGGGAGCTCCTACAATGAGCAGTTCTTC. Amino acid sequence: CASSPYPGSSYNEQFF.

The chain has TRBV11-3 and TRBJ2-3; 10 positions agree with TRBD2. The CDR3 runs to 18 residues. The ends lost 5 bases at V and 3 bases at J; junction bases unmatched: 14. CDR1 is SGHNT and CDR2 is YENEEA in the germline V gene. CDR3 loop: CASSPHPLAGEGTDTQYF. CDR3 coding DNA: TGTGCCAGCAGCCCCCACCCGCTAGCGGGAGAGGGGACAGATACGCAGTATTTT.

The chain joins TRBV5-1 to TRBJ2-1, with 8 nucleotides matching TRBD2. Germline-derived CDR1 and CDR2 are SGHRS and YFSETQ. Trimming at V came to 3 bases and at J to 7 bases, leaving 0 bases not matched to a gene. This CDR3 is 12 amino acids long. CDR3 loop: CASSSSGNEQFF. CDR3 DNA sequence: TGCGCCAGCAGCTCTAGCGGGAATGAGCAGTTCTTC.

V and J are TRBV19 and TRBJ2-7, with a possible D match to TRBD2 (6 bases). Germline V gives CDR1 LNHDA, CDR2 SQIVND (reference sequence). The V gene lost 6 bases and the J gene lost 0 bases, with 18 bases spanning the gap. The CDR3 is 16 amino acids. DNA for the CDR3: TGTGCCAGTAGAAGCGTCGGGCGGGGATACTCCTACGAGCAGTACTTC. It yields the protein CASRSVGRGYSYEQYF.

The chain recombines TRBV7-2 with TRBJ2-1; D uncertain. V gave up 4 bases and J gave up 7 bases, with 14 bases separating them. This CDR3 has 14 amino acids. Per the germline V gene, CDR1 is SGHTA and CDR2 is FQGNSA. The CDR3 sequence is CASSSLGVGNEQFF. The CDR3, as DNA: TGTGCCAGCAGCTCCCTAGGAGTGGGTAATGAGCAGTTCTTC.

The sample holds a few counts of this clone. V usage is TRBV28 and J usage is TRBJ2-7, with 7 nucleotides matching TRBD2. V shed 5 bases and J 1 base; nucleotides not matched to a gene: 5. The CDR3 extends over 14 amino acids. CDR1 and CDR2 (germline): MDHEN, SYDVKM. In DNA, the CDR3 is TGTGCCAGCAGTCATAGCGGGTCTTCCTACGAGCAGTACTTC. Its protein product is CASSHSGSSYEQYF.

V is TRBV27 and J is TRBJ2-2; 10 bases match TRBD1. The junction had 7 bases not matched to a gene; V was cut back by 5 bases and J by 4 bases. The CDR3 is made up of 16 amino acids. CDR1 and CDR2 from the germline V gene are MNHEY and SMNVEV (reference sequence). CDR3 DNA sequence: TGTGCCAGCAGTCCCTGGACAGGGGGGAGCACCGGGGAGCTGTTTTTT. Translating it yields CASSPWTGGSTGELFF.

The rearrangement uses TRBV15 and TRBJ2-4, with 10 positions matching TRBD2. The CDR3 is 16 residues long. The V gene's germline CDR1 is LNHNV and CDR2 YYDKDF (reference sequence). The V segment lost 0 bases and the J segment 7 bases; nucleotides outside the gene matches: 6. CDR3 sequence (DNA): TGTGCCACCAGCAGAGAATTTAGCGGGAGGTGGAACATTCAGTACTTC. Residues: CATSREFSGRWNIQYF.

V gene TRBV20-1 combines with J gene TRBJ2-1, with D unclear. Germline CDR1 reads DFQATT; CDR2 reads SNEGSKA (reference sequence). This CDR3 comprises 11 residues. The ends were cut back, 1 base at V and 12 bases at J, with 10 bases in the middle. CDR3 loop: CSARASFWQFF. For the CDR3, the DNA is TGCAGTGCTAGAGCTAGTTTCTGGCAGTTCTTC.

This chain joins TRBV7-3 and TRBJ2-1, with unresolved D. This CDR3 is 15 amino acids long. V was cut by 5 bases and J by 5 bases, with 16 bases left in between. The germline V gene encodes CDR1 SGHTA and CDR2 FQGTGA. In DNA form, the CDR3 reads TGTGCCAGCAGCCCTCGTGGGCGTCTCGACAATGAGCAGTTCTTC. As protein: CASSPRGRLDNEQFF.

The genes are TRBV2 and TRBJ2-2, with TRBD1 identical over 7 bases. Germline CDR1 reads SNHLY; CDR2 reads FYNNEI. The CDR3 sequence is 13 residues long. Germline trimming cut 6 bases from V and 8 bases from J; bases unmatched to any gene: 6. CDR3 in amino acids: CASRGQKAGELFF. CDR3 sequence (DNA): TGTGCCAGCAGGGGACAGAAGGCGGGGGAGCTGTTTTTT.

The CDR3 bases are TGTGCCAGCAGCTCCATTGACAGATCCGATCAGCCCCAGCATTTT. Residues: CASSSIDRSDQPQHF. The chain couples TRBV7-8 to TRBJ1-5; D is possibly TRBD1 (5 bases). Germline CDR1 SGHVS, CDR2 FQNEAQ. This CDR3 comprises 15 residues. Trimming stripped 4 bases from V and 5 bases from J, with 15 bases between.

The V gene is TRBV28, the J gene TRBJ2-3, with a tentative D call TRBD2 (6 bases). Trimming shortened V by 7 bases and J by 4 bases, and 18 bases separated the two germline ends. Per germline, CDR1 MDHEN and CDR2 SYDVKM. The CDR3 consists of 15 residues. The CDR3 reads CASTRSGGIADTQYF. Written as DNA, the CDR3 is TGTGCCAGCACCCGGAGTGGCGGGATCGCAGATACGCAGTATTTT.

This sequence joins TRBV6-6 and TRBJ2-7; tentatively, D is TRBD2 (6 bases). Trimming left V 11 bases short and J 4 bases short, with 15 bases between. CDR3 length: 12 residues. CDR1 is MNHNY and CDR2 is SVGAGI in the germline V gene (reference sequence). The CDR3 spells CAAEEGGYEQYF. The CDR3 DNA reads TGTGCCGCGGAAGAGGGAGGATACGAGCAGTACTTC.

V usage is TRBV7-9 and J usage is TRBJ2-6, with D maybe TRBD1 (6 bases). V lost 5 bases and J 0 bases, leaving 20 bases between the germline ends. This CDR3 region has 19 residues. The germline gives CDR1 SEHNR, CDR2 FQNEAQ (reference sequence). CDR3 in amino acids: CASSQQGAPSSSGANVLTF. The CDR3 nucleotides are TGTGCCAGCAGCCAACAGGGAGCCCCTTCTAGCTCTGGGGCCAACGTCCTGACTTTC.